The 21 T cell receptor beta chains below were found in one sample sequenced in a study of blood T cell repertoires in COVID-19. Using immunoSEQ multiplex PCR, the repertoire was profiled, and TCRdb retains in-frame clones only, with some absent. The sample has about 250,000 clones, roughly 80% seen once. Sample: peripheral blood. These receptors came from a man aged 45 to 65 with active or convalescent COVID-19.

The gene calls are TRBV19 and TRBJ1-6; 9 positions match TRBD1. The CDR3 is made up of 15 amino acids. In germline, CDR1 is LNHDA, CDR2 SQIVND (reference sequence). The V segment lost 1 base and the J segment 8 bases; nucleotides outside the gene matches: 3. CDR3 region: CASSIGGTGHSPLHF. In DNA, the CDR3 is TGTGCCAGTAGTATAGGGGGGACAGGGCATTCACCCCTCCACTTT.

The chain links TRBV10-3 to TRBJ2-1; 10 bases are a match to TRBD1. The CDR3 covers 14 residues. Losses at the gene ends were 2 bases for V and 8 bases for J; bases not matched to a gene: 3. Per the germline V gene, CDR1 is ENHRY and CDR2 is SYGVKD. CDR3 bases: TGTGCCATCAGTGAGATGACAGGGGGCCATGAGCAGTTCTTC. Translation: CAISEMTGGHEQFF.

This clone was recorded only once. The CDR3 sequence: CASRPGQGDYGYTF. CDR3 nucleotide sequence: TGTGCCAGCAGACCGGGACAGGGGGACTATGGCTACACCTTC. The V and J genes are TRBV6-6 and TRBJ1-2; 11 bases are a match to TRBD1. With V trimmed by 6 bases and J by 3 bases, 3 bases remained unmatched. The CDR3 contains 14 residues. CDR1 and CDR2 (germline): MNHNY, SVGAGI (reference sequence).

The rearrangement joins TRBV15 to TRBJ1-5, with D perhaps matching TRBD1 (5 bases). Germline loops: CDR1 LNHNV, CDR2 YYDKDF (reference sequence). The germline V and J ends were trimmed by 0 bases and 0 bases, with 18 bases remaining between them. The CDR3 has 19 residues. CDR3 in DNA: TGTGCCACCAGCAGAGATCTGGGGCCGGCCACCTATAGCAATCAGCCCCAGCATTTT. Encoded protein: CATSRDLGPATYSNQPQHF. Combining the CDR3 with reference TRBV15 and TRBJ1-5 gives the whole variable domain DAMVIQNPRYQVTQFGKPVTLSCSQTLNHNVMYWYQQKSSQAPKLLFHYYDKDFNNEADTPDNFQSRRPNTSFCFLDIRSPGLGDTAMYLCATSRDLGPATYSNQPQHFGDGTRLSIL.

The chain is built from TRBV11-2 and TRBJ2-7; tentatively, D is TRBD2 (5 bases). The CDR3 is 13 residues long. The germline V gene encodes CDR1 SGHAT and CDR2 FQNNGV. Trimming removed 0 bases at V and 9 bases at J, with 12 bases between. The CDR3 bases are TGTGCCAGCAGCTTAGATTTAGAGGGCGCGCAGTACTTC. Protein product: CASSLDLEGAQYF.

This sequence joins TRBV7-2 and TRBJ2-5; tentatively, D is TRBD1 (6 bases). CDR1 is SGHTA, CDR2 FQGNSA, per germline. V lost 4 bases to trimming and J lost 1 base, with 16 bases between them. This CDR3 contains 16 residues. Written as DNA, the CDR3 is TGTGCCAGCAGCTCCCGACAGGCTACCCTCCAAGAGACCCAGTACTTC. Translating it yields CASSSRQATLQETQYF.

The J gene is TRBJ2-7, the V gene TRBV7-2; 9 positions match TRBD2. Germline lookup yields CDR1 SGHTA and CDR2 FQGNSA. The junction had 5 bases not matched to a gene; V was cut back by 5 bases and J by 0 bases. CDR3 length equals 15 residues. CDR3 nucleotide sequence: TGTGCCAGCAGCCCGCTAGCGGGGCACTCCTACGAGCAGTACTTC. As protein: CASSPLAGHSYEQYF.

The CDR3 DNA reads as TGTGCCTGGAGTGTCAGGACAGGGGTTTCTGGAAACACCATATATTTT. Protein sequence: CAWSVRTGVSGNTIYF. The V and J genes are TRBV30 and TRBJ1-3, with 9 positions matching TRBD1. Germline CDR1 GTSNPN, CDR2 SVGIG (reference sequence). CDR3 length: 16 residues. The V gene end was trimmed by 0 bases and the J gene end by 1 base; junction bases not matched to a gene: 4.

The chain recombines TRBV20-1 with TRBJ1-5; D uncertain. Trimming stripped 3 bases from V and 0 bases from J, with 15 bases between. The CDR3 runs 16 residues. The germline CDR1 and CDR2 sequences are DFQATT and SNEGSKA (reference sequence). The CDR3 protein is CSASIATANSNQPQHF. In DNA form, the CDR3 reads TGCAGTGCTAGTATAGCGACCGCGAATAGCAATCAGCCCCAGCATTTT.

CDR3 DNA sequence: TGTGCCAGCAGCCAAGAATTGAGAGGTTCACCCCTCCACTTT. Translating it yields CASSQELRGSPLHF. This rearrangement joins TRBV4-2 to TRBJ1-6; unclear D gene. Looked up from germline, CDR1 is LGHNA and CDR2 is YNFKEQ. This CDR3 is 14 amino acids long. Trimming stripped 0 bases from V and 9 bases from J, with 9 bases between.

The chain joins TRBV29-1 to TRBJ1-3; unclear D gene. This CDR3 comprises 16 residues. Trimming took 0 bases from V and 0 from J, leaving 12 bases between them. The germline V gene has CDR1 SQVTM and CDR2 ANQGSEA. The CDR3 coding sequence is TGCAGCGTTGAAGAAGGCATCTACAGCTCTGGAAACACCATATATTTT. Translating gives CSVEEGIYSSGNTIYF.

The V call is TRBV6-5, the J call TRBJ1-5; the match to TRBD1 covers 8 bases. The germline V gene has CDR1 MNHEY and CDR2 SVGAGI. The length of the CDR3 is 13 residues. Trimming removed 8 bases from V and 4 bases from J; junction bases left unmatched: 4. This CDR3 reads CASLRDRNQPQHF. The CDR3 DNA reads TGTGCCAGCCTCCGGGACAGGAATCAGCCCCAGCATTTT.

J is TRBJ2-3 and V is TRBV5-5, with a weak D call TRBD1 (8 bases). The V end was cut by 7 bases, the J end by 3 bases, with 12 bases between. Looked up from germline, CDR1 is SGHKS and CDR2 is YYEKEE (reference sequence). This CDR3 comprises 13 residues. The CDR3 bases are TGTGCCAGCGACAGGGGAGGGACAGATACGCAGTATTTT. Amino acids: CASDRGGTDTQYF.

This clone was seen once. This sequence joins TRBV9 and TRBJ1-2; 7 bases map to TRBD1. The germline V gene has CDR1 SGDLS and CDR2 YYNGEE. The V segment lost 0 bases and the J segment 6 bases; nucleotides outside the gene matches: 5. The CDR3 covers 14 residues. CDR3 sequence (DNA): TGTGCCAGCAGCGTAGGCGGCAGGGGGGATGGCTACACCTTC. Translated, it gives CASSVGGRGDGYTF.

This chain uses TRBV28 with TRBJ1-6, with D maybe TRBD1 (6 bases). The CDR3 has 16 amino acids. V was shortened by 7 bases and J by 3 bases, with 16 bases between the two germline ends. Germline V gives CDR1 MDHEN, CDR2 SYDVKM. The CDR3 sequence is CASTVGGAIYNSPLHF. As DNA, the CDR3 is TGTGCCAGCACCGTCGGGGGGGCCATCTATAATTCACCCCTCCACTTT.

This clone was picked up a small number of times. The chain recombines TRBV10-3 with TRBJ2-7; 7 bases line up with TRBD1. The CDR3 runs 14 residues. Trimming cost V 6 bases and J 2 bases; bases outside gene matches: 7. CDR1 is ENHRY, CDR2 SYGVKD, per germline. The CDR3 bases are TGTGCCATCAGGGACGGGACAGCCCCCTACGAGCAGTACTTC. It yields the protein CAIRDGTAPYEQYF.

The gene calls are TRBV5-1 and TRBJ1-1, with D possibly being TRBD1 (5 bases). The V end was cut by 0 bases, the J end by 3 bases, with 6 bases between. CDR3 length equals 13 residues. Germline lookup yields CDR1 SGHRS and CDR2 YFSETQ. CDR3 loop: CASSLGTYTEAFF. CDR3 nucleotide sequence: TGCGCCAGCAGCTTGGGGACATACACTGAAGCTTTCTTT.

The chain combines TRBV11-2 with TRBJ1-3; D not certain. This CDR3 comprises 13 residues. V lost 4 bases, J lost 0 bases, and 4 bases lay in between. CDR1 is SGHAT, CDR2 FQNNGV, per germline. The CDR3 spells CASSSVSGNTIYF. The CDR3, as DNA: TGTGCCAGCAGCTCGGTCTCTGGAAACACCATATATTTT.

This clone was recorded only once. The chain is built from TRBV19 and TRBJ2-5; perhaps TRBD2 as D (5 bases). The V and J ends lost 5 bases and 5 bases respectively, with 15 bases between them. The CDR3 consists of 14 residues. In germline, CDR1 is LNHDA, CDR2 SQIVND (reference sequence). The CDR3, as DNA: TGTGCCAGTAGTTTCACCGGGGTGGTGGAGACCCAGTACTTC. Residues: CASSFTGVVETQYF.

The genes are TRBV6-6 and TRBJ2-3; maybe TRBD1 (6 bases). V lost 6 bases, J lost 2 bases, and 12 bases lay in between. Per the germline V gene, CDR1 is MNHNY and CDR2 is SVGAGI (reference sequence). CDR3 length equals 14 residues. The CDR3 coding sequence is TGTGCCAGCAGCTACGGGGACACCACAGATACGCAGTATTTT. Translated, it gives CASSYGDTTDTQYF.

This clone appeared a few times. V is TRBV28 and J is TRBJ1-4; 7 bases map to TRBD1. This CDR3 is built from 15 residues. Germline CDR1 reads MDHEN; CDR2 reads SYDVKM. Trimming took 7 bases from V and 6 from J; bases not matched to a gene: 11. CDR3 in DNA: TGTGCCAGCATTTCTTATGACAGGGTAGATGAAAAACTGTTTTTT. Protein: CASISYDRVDEKLFF.